The present entry profiles one TCR beta chain with its context. What it binds is unknown. The sample originates from a study of monozygotic twins with cystic fibrosis. Study-wide findings and caveats: Monozygotic CF twins shared more identical nucleotide clonotypes than unrelated patients. Shared CDR3 numbers were not associated with age, concordance or severity.

Libraries were prepared by immunoSEQ multiplex PCR; TCRdb keeps only in-frame clonotypes and omits some of them. The table shows about 29,000 clones, with about 85% occurring only once. This receptor was identified in a girl aged 2 to 10 with cystic fibrosis. Material: blood.

The CDR3, as DNA: TGTGCCAGCAGCTTTTTTCCCAGTGGCACCGGGGAGCTGTTTTTT. Its protein product is CASSFFPSGTGELFF. The V and J genes are TRBV7-2 and TRBJ2-2, with unresolved D. Germline loops: CDR1 SGHTA, CDR2 FQGNSA. CDR3 length: 15 amino acids. The V gene lost 3 bases and the J gene lost 4 bases, with 12 bases spanning the gap.